The T cell receptor (beta chain) under discussion was sequenced for a study of cytomegalovirus exposure and HLA in healthy donors. With 60 Vbeta and 13 Jbeta primers, the PCR was carried out. Profiled with immunoSEQ multiplex PCR; TCRdb holds only in-frame clones, not every one. The sample holds about 160,000 clones, 75% to 90% seen once. This CDR3 comprises 18 residues. Looked up from germline, CDR1 is PRHDT and CDR2 is FYEKMQ (reference sequence). Trimming left V 4 bases short and J 3 bases short, with 24 bases between. V and J are TRBV13 and TRBJ1-2; D gene unclear. Material: PBMCs. The source of this sequence is a boy aged 2 to 9 in good health and CMV-seronegative. The DNA for the CDR3 is TGTGCCAGCAGCTATCTTGAAGTCCAAGCCGTGCTAGACTATGGCTACACCTTC. Its translation: CASSYLEVQAVLDYGYTF. Variable domain in full (rest from reference TRBV13 and TRBJ1-2): AAGVIQSPRHLIKEKRETATLKCYPIPRHDTVYWYQQGPGQDPQFLISFYEKMQSDKGSIPDRFSAQQFSDYHSELNMSSLELGDSALYFCASSYLEVQAVLDYGYTFGSGTRLTVV.